This section outlines one T cell receptor (beta chain) sequence together with its context. Generated by immunoSEQ multiplex PCR, the TCRdb table keeps only in-frame clones and is missing some. Found here are about 220,000 clones, over 60% of them singletons; the top ten hold more than 7%. The CDR3 has 14 amino acids. Looked up from germline, CDR1 is SGDLS and CDR2 is YYNGEE. V shed 4 bases, J shed 6 bases, and the junction held 9 bases outside the gene matches. These data originate in a study of blood T cell repertoires in COVID-19. The J gene is TRBJ2-7, the V gene TRBV9, with 8 nucleotides matching TRBD1. The receptor's source is a woman in her seventies with acute or convalescent COVID-19. Material: peripheral blood. Written as DNA, the CDR3 is TGTGCCAGCAGCCCCCTTGACAGGGGCCGCGAGCAGTACTTC. Protein: CASSPLDRGREQYF.